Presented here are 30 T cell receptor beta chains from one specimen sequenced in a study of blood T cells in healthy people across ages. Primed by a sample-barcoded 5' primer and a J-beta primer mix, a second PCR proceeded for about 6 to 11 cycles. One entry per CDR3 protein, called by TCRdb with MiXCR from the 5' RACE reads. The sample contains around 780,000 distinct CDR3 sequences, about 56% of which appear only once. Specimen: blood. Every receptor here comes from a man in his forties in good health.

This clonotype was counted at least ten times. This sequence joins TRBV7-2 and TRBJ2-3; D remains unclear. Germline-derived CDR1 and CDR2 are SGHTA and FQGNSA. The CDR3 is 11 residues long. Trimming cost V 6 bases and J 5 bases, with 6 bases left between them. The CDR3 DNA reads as TGTGCCAGCAGTTCATTAGATACGCAGTATTTT. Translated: CASSSLDTQYF.

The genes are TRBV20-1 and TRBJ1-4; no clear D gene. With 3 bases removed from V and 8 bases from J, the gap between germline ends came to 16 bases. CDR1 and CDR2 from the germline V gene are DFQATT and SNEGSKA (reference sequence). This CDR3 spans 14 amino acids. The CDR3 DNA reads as TGCAGTGCTAGTAGGACCTCTGGAGGGGAAAAACTGTTTTTT. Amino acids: CSASRTSGGEKLFF.

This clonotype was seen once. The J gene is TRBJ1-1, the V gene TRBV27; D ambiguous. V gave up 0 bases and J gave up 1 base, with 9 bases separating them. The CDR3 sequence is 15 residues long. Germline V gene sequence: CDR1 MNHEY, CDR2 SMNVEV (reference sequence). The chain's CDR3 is CASSLSGFGNTEAFF. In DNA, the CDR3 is TGTGCCAGCAGTTTATCGGGATTCGGGAACACTGAAGCTTTCTTT.

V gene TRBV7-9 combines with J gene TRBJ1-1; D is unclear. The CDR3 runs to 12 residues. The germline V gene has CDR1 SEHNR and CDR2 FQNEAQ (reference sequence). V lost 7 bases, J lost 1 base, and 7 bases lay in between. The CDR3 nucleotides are TGTGCCAGCACCTGGGAGAACACTGAAGCTTTCTTT. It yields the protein CASTWENTEAFF.

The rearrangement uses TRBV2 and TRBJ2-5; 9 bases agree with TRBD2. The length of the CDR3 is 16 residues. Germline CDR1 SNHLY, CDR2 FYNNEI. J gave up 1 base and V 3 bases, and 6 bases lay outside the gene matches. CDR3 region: CASSEGRRGGQETQYF. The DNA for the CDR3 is TGTGCCAGCAGTGAGGGAAGGCGGGGGGGCCAAGAGACCCAGTACTTC.

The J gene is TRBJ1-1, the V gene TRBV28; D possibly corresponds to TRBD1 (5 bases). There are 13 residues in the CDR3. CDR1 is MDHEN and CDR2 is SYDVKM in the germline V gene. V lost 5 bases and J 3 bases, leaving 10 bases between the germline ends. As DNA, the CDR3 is TGTGCCAGCAGTCCCCCGACAGACACTGAAGCTTTCTTT. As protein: CASSPPTDTEAFF.

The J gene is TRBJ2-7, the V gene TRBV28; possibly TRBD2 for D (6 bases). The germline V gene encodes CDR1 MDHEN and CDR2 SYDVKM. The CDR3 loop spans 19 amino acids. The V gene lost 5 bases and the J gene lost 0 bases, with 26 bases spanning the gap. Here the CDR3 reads CASSPPVAVVGFLSYEQYF. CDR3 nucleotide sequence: TGTGCCAGCAGTCCCCCTGTAGCGGTTGTGGGGTTCCTCTCCTACGAGCAGTACTTC.

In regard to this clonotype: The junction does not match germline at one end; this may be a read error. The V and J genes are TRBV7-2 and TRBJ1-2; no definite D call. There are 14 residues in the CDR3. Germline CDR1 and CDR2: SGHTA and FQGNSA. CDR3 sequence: CASSPQDGPYGCTF. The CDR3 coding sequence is TGTGCCAGCAGCCCCCAAGACGGACCCTATGGCTGCACCTTC.

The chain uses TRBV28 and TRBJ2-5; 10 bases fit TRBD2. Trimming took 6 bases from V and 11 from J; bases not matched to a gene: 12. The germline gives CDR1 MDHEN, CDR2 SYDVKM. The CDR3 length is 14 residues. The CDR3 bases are TGTGCCAGCAGAGGGACTAGCGTTGTCAATGAGCAGTACTTC. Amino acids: CASRGTSVVNEQYF.

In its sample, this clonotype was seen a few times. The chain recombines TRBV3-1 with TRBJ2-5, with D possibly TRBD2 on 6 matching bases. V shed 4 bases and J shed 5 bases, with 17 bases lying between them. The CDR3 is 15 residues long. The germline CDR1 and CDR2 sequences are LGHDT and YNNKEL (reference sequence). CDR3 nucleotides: TGTGCCAGCAGCCTCATCCCGAGTGGGGGGGAGACCCAGTACTTC. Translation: CASSLIPSGGETQYF.

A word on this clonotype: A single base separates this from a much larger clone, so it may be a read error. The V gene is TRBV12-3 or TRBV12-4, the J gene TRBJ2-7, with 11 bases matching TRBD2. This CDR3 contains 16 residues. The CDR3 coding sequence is TGTGCCGGCAGCCCCCCGCTAGCGGGAGGAATCTACGAGCAGTACTTC. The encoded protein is CAGSPPLAGGIYEQYF.

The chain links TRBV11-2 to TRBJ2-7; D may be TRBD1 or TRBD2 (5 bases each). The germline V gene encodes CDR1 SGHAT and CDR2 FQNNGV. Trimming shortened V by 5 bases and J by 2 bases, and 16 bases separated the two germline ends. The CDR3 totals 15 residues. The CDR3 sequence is CASSPLRGATYEQYF. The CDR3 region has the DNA TGTGCCAGCAGCCCCTTGAGGGGTGCTACCTACGAGCAGTACTTC.

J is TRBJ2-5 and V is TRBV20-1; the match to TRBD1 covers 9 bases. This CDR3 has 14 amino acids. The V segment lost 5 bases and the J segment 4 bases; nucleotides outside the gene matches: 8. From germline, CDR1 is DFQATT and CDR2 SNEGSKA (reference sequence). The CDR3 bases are TGCAGTGCTTGGACGACAGGGGGGATAGAGACCCAGTACTTC. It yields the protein CSAWTTGGIETQYF.

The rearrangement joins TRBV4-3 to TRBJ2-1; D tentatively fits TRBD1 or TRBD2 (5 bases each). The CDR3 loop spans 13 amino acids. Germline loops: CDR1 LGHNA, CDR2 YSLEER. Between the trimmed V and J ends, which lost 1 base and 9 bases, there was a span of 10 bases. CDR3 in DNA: TGCGCCAGCAGCCAAGCCGGGGCCGCTGAGCAGTTCTTC. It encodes CASSQAGAAEQFF.

The CDR3 spells CASSPGTSIRTQYF. Written as DNA, the CDR3 is TGTGCCAGCAGCCCCGGGACTAGCATTCGTACGCAGTATTTT. The chain recombines TRBV13 with TRBJ2-3; TRBD2 matches at 9 bases. Germline V gene data show CDR1 as PRHDT and CDR2 as FYEKMQ (reference sequence). V shed 5 bases, J shed 8 bases, and the junction held 8 bases outside the gene matches. This CDR3 comprises 14 residues.

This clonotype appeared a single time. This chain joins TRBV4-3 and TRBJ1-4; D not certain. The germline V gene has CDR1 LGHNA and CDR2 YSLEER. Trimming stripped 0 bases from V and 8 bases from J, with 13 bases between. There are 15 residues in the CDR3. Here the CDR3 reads CASSQDLGMDEKLFF. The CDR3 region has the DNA TGCGCCAGCAGCCAAGATCTAGGGATGGACGAAAAACTGTTTTTT.

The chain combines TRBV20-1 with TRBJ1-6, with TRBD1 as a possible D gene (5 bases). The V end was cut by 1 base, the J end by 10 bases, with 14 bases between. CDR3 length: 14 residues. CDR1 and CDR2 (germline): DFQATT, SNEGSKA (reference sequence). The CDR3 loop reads CSARVGQGGSPLHF. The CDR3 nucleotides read TGCAGTGCTAGAGTGGGGCAGGGTGGCTCACCCCTCCACTTT.

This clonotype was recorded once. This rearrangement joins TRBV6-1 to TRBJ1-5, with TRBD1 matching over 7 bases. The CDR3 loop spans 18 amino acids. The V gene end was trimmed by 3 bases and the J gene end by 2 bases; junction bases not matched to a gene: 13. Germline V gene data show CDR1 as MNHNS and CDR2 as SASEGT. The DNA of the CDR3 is TGTGCCAGCAGTGAGGGGACAGCTAGGACCCCTGGCAATCAGCCCCAGCATTTT. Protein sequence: CASSEGTARTPGNQPQHF.

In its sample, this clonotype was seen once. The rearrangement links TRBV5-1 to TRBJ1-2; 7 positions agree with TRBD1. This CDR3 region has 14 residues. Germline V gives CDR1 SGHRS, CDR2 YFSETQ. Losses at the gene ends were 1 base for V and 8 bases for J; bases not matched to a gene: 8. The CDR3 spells CASSLRQGEDGYTF. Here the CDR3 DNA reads TGCGCCAGCAGCTTGAGACAGGGTGAGGACGGCTACACCTTC.

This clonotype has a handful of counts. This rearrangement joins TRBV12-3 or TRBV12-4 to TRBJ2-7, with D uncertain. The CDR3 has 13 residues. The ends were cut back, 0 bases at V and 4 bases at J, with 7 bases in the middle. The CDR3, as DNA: TGTGCCAGCAGTTTAGCTACCCTTTACGAGCAGTACTTC. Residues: CASSLATLYEQYF.

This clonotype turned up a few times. CDR3 in DNA: TGCAGTGCAACAGGACAAGGAAACACAGATACGCAGTATTTT. Protein: CSATGQGNTDTQYF. The chain has TRBV20-1 and TRBJ2-3; perhaps TRBD1 as D (5 bases). Trimming pared 6 bases from V and 2 bases from J, leaving 15 bases between. The CDR3 is 14 amino acids. CDR1 is DFQATT, CDR2 SNEGSKA, per germline (reference sequence).

The CDR3 bases are TGTGCCAGCAGCTTAGGCGGGCCTTTGGTCGTTACGCAGTATTTT. It encodes CASSLGGPLVVTQYF. This chain connects TRBV11-2 to TRBJ2-3; D is perhaps TRBD2 (5 bases). CDR3 length equals 15 residues. Trimming shortened V by 1 base and J by 8 bases, and 16 bases separated the two germline ends. CDR1 and CDR2 from the germline V gene are SGHAT and FQNNGV.

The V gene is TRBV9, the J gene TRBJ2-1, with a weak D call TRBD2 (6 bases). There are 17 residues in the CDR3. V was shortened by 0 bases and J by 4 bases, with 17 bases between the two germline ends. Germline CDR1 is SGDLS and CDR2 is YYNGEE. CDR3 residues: CASSVEIGGGEYNEQFF. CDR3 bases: TGTGCCAGCAGCGTAGAGATTGGGGGAGGCGAATACAATGAGCAGTTCTTC.

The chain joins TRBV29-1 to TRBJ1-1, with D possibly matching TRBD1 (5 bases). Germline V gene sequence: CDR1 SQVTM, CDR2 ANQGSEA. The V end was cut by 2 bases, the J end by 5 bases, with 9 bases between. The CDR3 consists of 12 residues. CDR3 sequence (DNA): TGCAGCGTTGAAAGGCGGGGGACTGAAGCTTTCTTT. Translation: CSVERRGTEAFF. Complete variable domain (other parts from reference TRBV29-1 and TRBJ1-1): SAVISQKPSRDICQRGTSLTIQCQVDSQVTMMFWYRQQPGQSLTLIATANQGSEATYESGFVIDKFPISRPNLTFSTLTVSNMSPEDSSIYLCSVERRGTEAFFGQGTRLTVV.

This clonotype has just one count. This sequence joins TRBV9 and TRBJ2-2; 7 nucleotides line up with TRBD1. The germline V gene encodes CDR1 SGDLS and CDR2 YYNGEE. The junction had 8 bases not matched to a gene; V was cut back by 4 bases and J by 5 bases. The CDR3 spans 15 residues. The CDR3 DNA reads TGTGCCAGCAGCCCAAAGGACAGGACGACCGGGGAGCTGTTTTTT. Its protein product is CASSPKDRTTGELFF.

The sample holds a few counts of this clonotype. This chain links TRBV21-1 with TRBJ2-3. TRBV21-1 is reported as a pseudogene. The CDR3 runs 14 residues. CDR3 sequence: CASSKACSTDTQYF. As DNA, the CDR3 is TGTGCCAGCAGCAAAGCGTGTAGCACAGATACGCAGTATTTT.

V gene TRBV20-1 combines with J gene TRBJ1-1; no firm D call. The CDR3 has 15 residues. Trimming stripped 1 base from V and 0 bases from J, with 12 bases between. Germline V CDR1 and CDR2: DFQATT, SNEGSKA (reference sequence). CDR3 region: CSARALGTMNTEAFF. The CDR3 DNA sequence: TGCAGTGCTAGAGCATTGGGAACAATGAACACTGAAGCTTTCTTT.

The CDR3 protein is CASSLGSRTRTSGANVLTF. CDR3 nucleotides: TGTGCCAGCAGCTTAGGGTCCCGGACACGGACCTCTGGGGCCAACGTCCTGACTTTC. This chain joins TRBV7-8 and TRBJ2-6; D is perhaps TRBD1 (5 bases). Looked up from germline, CDR1 is SGHVS and CDR2 is FQNEAQ. Trimming took 1 base from V and 0 from J, leaving 16 bases between them. This CDR3 is 19 amino acids long.

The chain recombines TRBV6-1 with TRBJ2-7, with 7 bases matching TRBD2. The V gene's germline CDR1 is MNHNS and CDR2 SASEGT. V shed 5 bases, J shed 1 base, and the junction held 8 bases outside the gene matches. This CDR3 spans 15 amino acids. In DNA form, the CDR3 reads TGTGCCAGCAGTCTACTAGCGCTTAGTTCCTACGAGCAGTACTTC. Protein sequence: CASSLLALSSYEQYF.

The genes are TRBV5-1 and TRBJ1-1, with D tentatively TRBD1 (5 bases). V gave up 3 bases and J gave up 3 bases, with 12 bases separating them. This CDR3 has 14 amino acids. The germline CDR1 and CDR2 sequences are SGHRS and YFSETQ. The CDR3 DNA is TGCGCCAGCAGCTCCGTTTTGGGGGACACTGAAGCTTTCTTT. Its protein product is CASSSVLGDTEAFF. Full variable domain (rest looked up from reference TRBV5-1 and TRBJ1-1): KAGVTQTPRYLIKTRGQQVTLSCSPISGHRSVSWYQQTPGQGLQFLFEYFSETQRNKGNFPGRFSGRQFSNSRSEMNVSTLELGDSALYLCASSSVLGDTEAFFGQGTRLTVV.